This T cell receptor beta chain derives from a study of PD-L1 blockade in urothelial cancer. Repertoires were generated with immunoSEQ multiplex PCR, while TCRdb's copy carries only in-frame clones and drops some. The sample includes approximately 50,000 clones, around four fifths of them seen just once. Described time point: pretreatment peripheral blood. Germline CDR1 is ENHRY and CDR2 is SYGVKD. There are 19 residues in the CDR3. V was clipped by 2 bases and J by 1 base; unmatched bases: 10. The clonotype originates from a man between 65 and 85 years old with urothelial cancer. The chain couples TRBV10-3 to TRBJ2-7; 14 bases line up with TRBD2. This specimen was PBMCs, taken around atezolizumab (anti-PD-L1) treatment. The CDR3 sequence is CAISERSGLAGDLSYEQYF. The CDR3 nucleotides are TGTGCCATCAGTGAGAGATCGGGACTAGCGGGAGATCTATCCTACGAGCAGTACTTC.